These 12 T cell receptor beta chains share one sample of origin, sequenced in a study of blood T cell repertoires in COVID-19. Some clones are missing from TCRdb's copy, which holds only in-frame ones; the method was immunoSEQ multiplex PCR. This table has fewer than 400,000 clones, roughly nine tenths appearing once. The sample was peripheral blood. All receptors derive from a woman aged 30 to 39 with COVID-19, enrolled during active disease.

The chain links TRBV2 to TRBJ2-5; possible D gene TRBD1, 6 bases. Germline CDR1 is SNHLY and CDR2 is FYNNEI. With 2 bases removed from V and 3 bases from J, the gap between germline ends came to 7 bases. The CDR3 spans 13 residues. CDR3 DNA: TGTGCCAGCAGTGAATACAGGGAAGAGACCCAGTACTTC. It is translated as CASSEYREETQYF.

This clone has just one count. CDR3 nucleotide sequence: TGTGCCAGCAGTCAACTCATGACAGGGGGGCGCGGGGGCATTCAGTACTTC. Translating it yields CASSQLMTGGRGGIQYF. This chain links TRBV27 with TRBJ2-4; 9 bases fit TRBD1. This CDR3 contains 17 residues. Germline CDR1 MNHEY, CDR2 SMNVEV (reference sequence). With V trimmed by 5 bases and J by 9 bases, 17 bases remained unmatched.

CDR3 protein: CASSQTGTGAYNSPLHF. Written as DNA, the CDR3 is TGTGCCAGCAGCCAGACCGGGACAGGCGCTTATAATTCACCCCTCCACTTT. The rearrangement uses TRBV4-2 and TRBJ1-6; 8 bases agree with TRBD1. The CDR3 is 17 residues long. CDR1 and CDR2 (germline): LGHNA, YNFKEQ. V trimming: 3 bases; J trimming: 4 bases; junction bases outside the gene matches: 8.

CDR3 sequence (DNA): TGTGCCAGCAGCTTGAGTGCGGAGACCCAGTACTTC. Translating it yields CASSLSAETQYF. V and J are TRBV7-2 and TRBJ2-5, with D uncertain. Germline lookup yields CDR1 SGHTA and CDR2 FQGNSA. CDR3 size: 12 residues. V was clipped by 3 bases and J by 5 bases, with 7 bases between them.

The V call is TRBV5-1, the J call TRBJ2-1; TRBD2 might be the D (6 bases). CDR3 length: 14 amino acids. The germline gives CDR1 SGHRS, CDR2 YFSETQ. Trimming took off 0 bases at V and 5 bases at J, with 9 bases between the two ends. The CDR3 loop is CASSLGLVDNEQFF. The CDR3 nucleotides read TGCGCCAGCAGCTTGGGACTAGTTGACAATGAGCAGTTCTTC.

V is TRBV5-6 and J is TRBJ2-3, with D perhaps TRBD1 (5 bases). Germline assignment: CDR1 SGHDT and CDR2 YYEEEE. The CDR3 covers 15 residues. V was shortened by 4 bases and J by 2 bases, with 14 bases between the two germline ends. CDR3 sequence (DNA): TGTGCCAGCAGCATCCAGGGTTTGTACACAGATACGCAGTATTTT. The encoded protein is CASSIQGLYTDTQYF.

The J gene is TRBJ1-3, the V gene TRBV27, with TRBD1 matching over 7 bases. The junction had 3 bases not matched to a gene; V was cut back by 2 bases and J by 2 bases. Looked up from germline, CDR1 is MNHEY and CDR2 is SMNVEV (reference sequence). The CDR3 extends over 15 amino acids. CDR3 in DNA: TGTGCCAGCAGTTTAGGGACAGCCCCTGGAAACACCATATATTTT. Residues: CASSLGTAPGNTIYF.

This chain connects TRBV25-1 to TRBJ1-5; D perhaps matches TRBD1 (5 bases). The V end was cut by 1 base, the J end by 3 bases, with 10 bases between. The CDR3 has 15 residues. Germline CDR1 and CDR2: MGHDK and SYGVNS. CDR3 sequence reads: CASSEWGGDNQPQHF. In DNA, the CDR3 is TGTGCCAGCAGTGAATGGGGGGGTGACAATCAGCCCCAGCATTTT.

V usage is TRBV7-8 and J usage is TRBJ1-1, with D unclear. The CDR3 spans 14 residues. V lost 6 bases and J 0 bases, leaving 11 bases between the germline ends. The germline gives CDR1 SGHVS, CDR2 FQNEAQ. CDR3 sequence: CASRPWHLNTEAFF. Here the CDR3 DNA reads TGTGCCAGCAGACCGTGGCATTTGAACACTGAAGCTTTCTTT. The full variable domain, its missing parts supplied by reference TRBV7-8 and TRBJ1-1, is GAGVSQSPRYKVAKRGQDVALRCDPISGHVSLFWYQQALGQGPEFLTYFQNEAQLDKSGLPSDRFFAERPEGSVSTLKIQRTQQEDSAVYLCASRPWHLNTEAFFGQGTRLTVV.

The chain combines TRBV19 with TRBJ2-3; 7 bases map to TRBD1. CDR1 is LNHDA and CDR2 is SQIVND in the germline V gene (reference sequence). After removal of 6 bases from V and 3 bases from J, the junction contained 9 bases not matched to a gene. The CDR3 sequence is 15 residues long. The CDR3 nucleotides are TGTGCCAGTAGACCGACAGGGTTAAGAACAGATACGCAGTATTTT. Encoded protein: CASRPTGLRTDTQYF.

The rearrangement joins TRBV9 to TRBJ1-2, with 7 bases that match TRBD1. The trim removed 3 bases at V and 2 bases at J, leaving 13 bases unmatched. The CDR3 has 17 amino acids. Germline V lookup: CDR1 SGDLS, CDR2 YYNGEE. The CDR3 DNA reads TGTGCCAGCAGCGCCAGGACAGGTCCCAGTTTGAACTATGGCTACACCTTC. Encoded protein: CASSARTGPSLNYGYTF. The variable domain in full, with the rest retrieved from reference TRBV9 and TRBJ1-2, is DSGVTQTPKHLITATGQRVTLRCSPRSGDLSVYWYQQSLDQGLQFLIQYYNGEERAKGNILERFSAQQFPDLHSELNLSSLELGDSALYFCASSARTGPSLNYGYTFGSGTRLTVV.

CDR3 residues: CASSSLGLATYNEQFF. CDR3 sequence (DNA): TGTGCCAGTAGCTCGCTAGGACTAGCTACTTACAATGAGCAGTTCTTC. The chain couples TRBV19 to TRBJ2-1; 8 nucleotides match TRBD2. Trimming cost V 6 bases and J 4 bases; bases outside gene matches: 11. Germline CDR1 LNHDA, CDR2 SQIVND (reference sequence). The CDR3 loop spans 16 amino acids. The whole variable domain, remainder taken from reference TRBV19 and TRBJ2-1, is DGGITQSPKYLFRKEGQNVTLSCEQNLNHDAMYWYRQDPGQGLRLIYYSQIVNDFQKGDIAEGYSVSREKKESFPLTVTSAQKNPTAFYLCASSSLGLATYNEQFFGPGTRLTVL.